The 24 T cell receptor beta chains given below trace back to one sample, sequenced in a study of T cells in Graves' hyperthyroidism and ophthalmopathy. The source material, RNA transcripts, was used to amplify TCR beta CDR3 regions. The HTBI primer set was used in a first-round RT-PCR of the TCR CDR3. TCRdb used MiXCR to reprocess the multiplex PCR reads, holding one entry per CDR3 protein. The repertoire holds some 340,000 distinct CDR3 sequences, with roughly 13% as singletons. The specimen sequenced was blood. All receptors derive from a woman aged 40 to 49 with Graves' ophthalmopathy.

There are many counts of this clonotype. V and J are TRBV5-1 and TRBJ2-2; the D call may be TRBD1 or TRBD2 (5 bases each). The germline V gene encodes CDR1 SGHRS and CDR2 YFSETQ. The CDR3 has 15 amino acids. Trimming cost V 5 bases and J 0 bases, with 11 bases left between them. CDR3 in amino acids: CASSSGQTNTGELFF. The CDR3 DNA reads TGCGCCAGCAGTTCGGGGCAGACGAACACCGGGGAGCTGTTTTTT. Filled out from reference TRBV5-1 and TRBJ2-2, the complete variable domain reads KAGVTQTPRYLIKTRGQQVTLSCSPISGHRSVSWYQQTPGQGLQFLFEYFSETQRNKGNFPGRFSGRQFSNSRSEMNVSTLELGDSALYLCASSSGQTNTGELFFGEGSRLTVL.

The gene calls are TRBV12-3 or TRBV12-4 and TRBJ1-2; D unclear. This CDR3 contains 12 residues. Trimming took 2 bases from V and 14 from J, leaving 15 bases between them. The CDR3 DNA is TGTGCCAGCAGTTTATTCCCGGGCCCCGAGACCTTC. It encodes CASSLFPGPETF.

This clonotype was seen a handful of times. CDR3 residues: CATDARWTGSDYGYTF. The DNA for the CDR3 is TGTGCCACCGATGCACGGTGGACGGGTTCTGACTATGGCTACACCTTC. This chain joins TRBV24-1 and TRBJ1-2; D is unclear. The CDR3 extends over 16 amino acids. V lost 9 bases and J lost 3, with 22 bases in between. Germline V gene sequence: CDR1 KGHDR, CDR2 SFDVKD.

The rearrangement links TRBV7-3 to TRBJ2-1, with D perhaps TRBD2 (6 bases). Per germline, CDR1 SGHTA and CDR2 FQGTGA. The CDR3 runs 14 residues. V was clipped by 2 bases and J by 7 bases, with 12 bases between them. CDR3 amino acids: CASSLYAGINEQFF. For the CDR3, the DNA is TGTGCCAGCAGCTTATATGCGGGAATAAATGAGCAGTTCTTC.

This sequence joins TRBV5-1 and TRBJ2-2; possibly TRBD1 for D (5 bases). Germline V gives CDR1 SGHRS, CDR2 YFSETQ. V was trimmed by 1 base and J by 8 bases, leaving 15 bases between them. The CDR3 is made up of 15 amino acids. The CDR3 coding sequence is TGCGCCAGCAGCTTGTTTCCCCCGACAGAAGGGGAGCTGTTTTTT. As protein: CASSLFPPTEGELFF.

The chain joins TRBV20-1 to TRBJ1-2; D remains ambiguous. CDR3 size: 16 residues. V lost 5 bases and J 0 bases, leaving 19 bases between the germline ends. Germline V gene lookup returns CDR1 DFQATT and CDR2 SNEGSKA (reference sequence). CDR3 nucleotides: TGCAGTGCTCCCACCGCCGGACTCCTAGCTAACTATGGCTACACCTTC. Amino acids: CSAPTAGLLANYGYTF.

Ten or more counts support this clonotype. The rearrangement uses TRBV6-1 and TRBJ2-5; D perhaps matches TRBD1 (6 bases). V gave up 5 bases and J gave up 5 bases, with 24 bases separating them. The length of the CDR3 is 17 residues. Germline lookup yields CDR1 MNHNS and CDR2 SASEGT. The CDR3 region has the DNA TGTGCCAGCAGTCCTGCCGGGGACGGCAGGGGATGGGAGACCCAGTACTTC. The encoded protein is CASSPAGDGRGWETQYF.

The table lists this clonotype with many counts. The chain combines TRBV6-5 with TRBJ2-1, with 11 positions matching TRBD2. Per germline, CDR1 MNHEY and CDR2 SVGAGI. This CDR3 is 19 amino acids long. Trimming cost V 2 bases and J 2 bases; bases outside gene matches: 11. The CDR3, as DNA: TGTGCCAGCAGTTACCGGACAGGGTCGGGACTAGCGGCCTACAATGAGCAGTTCTTC. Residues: CASSYRTGSGLAAYNEQFF.

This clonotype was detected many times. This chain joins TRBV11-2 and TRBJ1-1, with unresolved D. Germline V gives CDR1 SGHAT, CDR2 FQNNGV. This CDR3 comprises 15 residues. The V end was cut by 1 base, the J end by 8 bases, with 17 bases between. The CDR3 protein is CASSLVTSWSSEAFF. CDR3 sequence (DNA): TGTGCCAGCAGCTTAGTGACGAGTTGGTCCTCCGAAGCTTTCTTT.

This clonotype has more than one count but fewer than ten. This CDR3 reads CASSLSGTGNTGELFF. In DNA, the CDR3 is TGTGCCAGCAGCCTGTCCGGGACAGGGAACACCGGGGAGCTGTTTTTT. The rearrangement joins TRBV4-2 to TRBJ2-2; TRBD1 matches at 8 bases. Germline loops: CDR1 LGHNA, CDR2 YNFKEQ. The J segment lost 1 base and the V segment lost 4 bases, leaving 5 bases of the junction unmatched. This CDR3 contains 16 residues.

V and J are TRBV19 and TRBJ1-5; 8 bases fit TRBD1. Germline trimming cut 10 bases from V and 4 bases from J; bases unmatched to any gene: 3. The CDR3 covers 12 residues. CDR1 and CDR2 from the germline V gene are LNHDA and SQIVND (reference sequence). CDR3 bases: TGTGCCACCGGACAGGGTAATCAGCCCCAGCATTTT. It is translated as CATGQGNQPQHF.

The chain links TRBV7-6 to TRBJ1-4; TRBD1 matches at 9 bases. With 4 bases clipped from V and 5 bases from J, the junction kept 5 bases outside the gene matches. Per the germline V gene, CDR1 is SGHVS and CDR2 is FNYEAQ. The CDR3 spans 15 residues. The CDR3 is CASSSPGQGNEKLFF. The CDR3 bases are TGTGCCAGCAGCTCCCCCGGACAGGGGAATGAAAAACTGTTTTTT.

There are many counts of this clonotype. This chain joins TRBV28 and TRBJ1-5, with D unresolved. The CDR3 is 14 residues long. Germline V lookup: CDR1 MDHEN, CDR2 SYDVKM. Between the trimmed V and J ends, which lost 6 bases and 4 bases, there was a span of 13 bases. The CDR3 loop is CASSLPLQNQPQHF. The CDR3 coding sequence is TGTGCCAGCAGCTTACCCCTGCAAAATCAGCCCCAGCATTTT. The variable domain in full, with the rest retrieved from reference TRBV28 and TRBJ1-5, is DVKVTQSSRYLVKRTGEKVFLECVQDMDHENMFWYRQDPGLGLRLIYFSYDVKMKEKGDIPEGYSVSREKKERFSLILESASTNQTSMYLCASSLPLQNQPQHFGDGTRLSIL.

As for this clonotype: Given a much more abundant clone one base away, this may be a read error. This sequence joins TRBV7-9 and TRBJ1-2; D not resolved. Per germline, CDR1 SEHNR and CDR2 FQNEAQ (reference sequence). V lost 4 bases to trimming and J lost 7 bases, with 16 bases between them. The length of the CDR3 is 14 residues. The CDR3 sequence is CASSYPRTALGYTF. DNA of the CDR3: TGTGCCAGCAGCTACCCGCGGACGGCCCTTGGCTACACCTTC.

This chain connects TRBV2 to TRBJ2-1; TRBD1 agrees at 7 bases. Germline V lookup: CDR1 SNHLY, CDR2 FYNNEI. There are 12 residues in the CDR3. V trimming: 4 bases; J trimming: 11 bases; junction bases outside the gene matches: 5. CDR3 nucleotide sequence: TGTGCCAGCAGTGGGGACAGACCTAAGCAGTTCTTC. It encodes CASSGDRPKQFF. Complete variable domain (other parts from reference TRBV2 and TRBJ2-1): EPEVTQTPSHQVTQMGQEVILRCVPISNHLYFYWYRQILGQKVEFLVSFYNNEISEKSEIFDDQFSVERPDGSNFTLKIRSTKLEDSAMYFCASSGDRPKQFFGPGTRLTVL.

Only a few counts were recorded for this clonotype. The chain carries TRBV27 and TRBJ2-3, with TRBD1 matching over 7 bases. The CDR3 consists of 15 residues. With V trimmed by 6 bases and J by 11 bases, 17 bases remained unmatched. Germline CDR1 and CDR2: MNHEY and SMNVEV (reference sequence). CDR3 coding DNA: TGTGCCAGCAGATCCGGGGACAGTAAACGCTCTTGGCAGTATTTT. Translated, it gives CASRSGDSKRSWQYF.

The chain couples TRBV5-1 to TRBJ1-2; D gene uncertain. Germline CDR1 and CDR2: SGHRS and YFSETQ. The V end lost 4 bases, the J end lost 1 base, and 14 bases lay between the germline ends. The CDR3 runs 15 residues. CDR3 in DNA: TGCGCCAGCAGCCTAACCGGGATGAATAACTATGGCTACACCTTC. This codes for CASSLTGMNNYGYTF. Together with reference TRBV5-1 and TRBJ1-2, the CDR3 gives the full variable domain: KAGVTQTPRYLIKTRGQQVTLSCSPISGHRSVSWYQQTPGQGLQFLFEYFSETQRNKGNFPGRFSGRQFSNSRSEMNVSTLELGDSALYLCASSLTGMNNYGYTFGSGTRLTVV.

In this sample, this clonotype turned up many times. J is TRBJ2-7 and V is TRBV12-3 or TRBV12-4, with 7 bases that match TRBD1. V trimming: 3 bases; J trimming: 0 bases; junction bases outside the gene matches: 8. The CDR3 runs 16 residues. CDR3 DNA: TGTGCCAGCAGTTTCCTCAGGGGGTCCTTCTCCTACGAGCAGTACTTC. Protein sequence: CASSFLRGSFSYEQYF.

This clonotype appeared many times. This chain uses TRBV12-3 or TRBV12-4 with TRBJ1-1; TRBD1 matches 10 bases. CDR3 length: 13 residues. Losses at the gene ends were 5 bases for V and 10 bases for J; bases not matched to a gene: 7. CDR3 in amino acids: CASSIFGDRGAFF. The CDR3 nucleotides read TGTGCCAGCAGTATATTTGGGGACAGGGGAGCTTTCTTT.

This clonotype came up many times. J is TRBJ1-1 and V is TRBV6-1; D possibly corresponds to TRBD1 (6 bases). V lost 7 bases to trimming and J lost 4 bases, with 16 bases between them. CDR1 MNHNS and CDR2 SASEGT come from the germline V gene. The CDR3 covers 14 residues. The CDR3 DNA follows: TGTGCCAGCAAGGGGGGTTGGGGGTTCACTGAAGCTTTCTTT. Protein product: CASKGGWGFTEAFF.

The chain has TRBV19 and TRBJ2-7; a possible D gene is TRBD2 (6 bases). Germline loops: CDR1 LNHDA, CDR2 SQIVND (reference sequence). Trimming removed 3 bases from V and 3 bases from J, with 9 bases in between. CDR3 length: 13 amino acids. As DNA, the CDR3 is TGTGCCAGTAGTATGGAGGGACTCTACGAGCAGTACTTC. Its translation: CASSMEGLYEQYF.

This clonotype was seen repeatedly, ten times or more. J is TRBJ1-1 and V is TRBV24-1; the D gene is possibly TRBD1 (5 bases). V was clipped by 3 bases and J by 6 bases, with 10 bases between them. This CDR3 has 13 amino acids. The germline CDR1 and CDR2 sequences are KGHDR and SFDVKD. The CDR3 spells CATSDPGRAEAFF. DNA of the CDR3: TGTGCCACCAGTGATCCGGGGCGGGCTGAAGCTTTCTTT.

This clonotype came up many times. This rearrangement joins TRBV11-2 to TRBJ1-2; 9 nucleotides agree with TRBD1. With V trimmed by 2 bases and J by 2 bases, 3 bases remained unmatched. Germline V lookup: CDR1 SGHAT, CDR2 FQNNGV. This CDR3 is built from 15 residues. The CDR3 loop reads CASSLTGGQNYGYTF. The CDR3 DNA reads TGTGCCAGCAGCTTAACAGGGGGCCAAAACTATGGCTACACCTTC.

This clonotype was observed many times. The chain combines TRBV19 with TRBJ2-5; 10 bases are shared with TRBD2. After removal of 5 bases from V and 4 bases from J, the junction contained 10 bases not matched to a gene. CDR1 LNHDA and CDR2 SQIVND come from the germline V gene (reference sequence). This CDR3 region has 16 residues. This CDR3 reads CASSSSGGASGETQYF. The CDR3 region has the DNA TGTGCCAGTAGTTCGAGCGGGGGGGCCTCAGGAGAGACCCAGTACTTC.